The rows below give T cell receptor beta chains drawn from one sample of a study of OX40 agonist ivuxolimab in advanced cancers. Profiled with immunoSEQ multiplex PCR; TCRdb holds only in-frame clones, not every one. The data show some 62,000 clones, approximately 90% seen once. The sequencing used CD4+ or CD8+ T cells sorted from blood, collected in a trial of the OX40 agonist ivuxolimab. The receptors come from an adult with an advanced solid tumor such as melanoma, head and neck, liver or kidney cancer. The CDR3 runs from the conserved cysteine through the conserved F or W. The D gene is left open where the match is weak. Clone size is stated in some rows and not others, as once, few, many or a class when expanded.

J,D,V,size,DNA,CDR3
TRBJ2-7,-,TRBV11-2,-,TGTGCCAGCAGCCGACAGAGCTCCTACGAGCAGTACTTC,CASSRQSSYEQYF
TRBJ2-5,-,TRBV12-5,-,TGTGCTAGTGGTTTGGGGACAGACCAAGAGACCCAGTACTTC,CASGLGTDQETQYF
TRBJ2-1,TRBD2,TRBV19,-,TGTGCCAGTAGTATAGTTAGCGGGAGTGCCCCCTACAATGAGCAGTTCTTC,CASSIVSGSAPYNEQFF
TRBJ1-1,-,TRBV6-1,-,TGTGCCAGCAGTGTTGAGGTAGGGGGGGCGGACACTGAAGCTTTCTTT,CASSVEVGGADTEAFF
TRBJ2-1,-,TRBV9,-,TGTGCCAGCAGCAATACTGGAGGGGGGATCCATGAGCAGTTCTTC,CASSNTGGGIHEQFF
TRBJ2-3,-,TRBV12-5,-,TGTGCTAGTGGTTTTCGGATTACTAGCACAGATACGCAGTATTTT,CASGFRITSTDTQYF
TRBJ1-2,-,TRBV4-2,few,TGTGCCAGCACCGGGTCCTCTGACTATGGCTACACCTTC,CASTGSSDYGYTF
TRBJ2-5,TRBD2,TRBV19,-,TGTGCCAGTAGTAACAACGGGAGGGTAGAGACCCAGTACTTC,CASSNNGRVETQYF
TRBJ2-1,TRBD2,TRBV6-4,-,TGTGCCAGCTCAAGAGGGGCTAGCGGGGTTTACAATGAGCAGTTCTTC,CASSRGASGVYNEQFF
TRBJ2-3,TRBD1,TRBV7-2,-,TGTGCCAGCAGCGAAAACAGGGGGCGGGCAGATACGCAGTATTTT,CASSENRGRADTQYF
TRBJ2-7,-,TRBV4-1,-,TGCGCCAGCAGCCAAGCCGCCTCCTACGAGCAGTACTTC,CASSQAASYEQYF
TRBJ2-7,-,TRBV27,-,TGTGCCAGCAGTGTCGGGAAATCCTACGAGCAGTACTTC,CASSVGKSYEQYF
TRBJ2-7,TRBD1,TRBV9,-,TGTGCCAGCAGCGTAGCGGGACAGGGAGGCTCCTACGAGCAGTACTTC,CASSVAGQGGSYEQYF
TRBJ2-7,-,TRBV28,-,TGTGCCAGCAGTTTTGGGTTCGACTACGAGCAGTACTTC,CASSFGFDYEQYF
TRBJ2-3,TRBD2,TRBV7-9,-,TGTGCCAGCAGCTACCCCATCAACGGACTAGCGGAGAGCACAGATACGCAGTATTTT,CASSYPINGLAESTDTQYF
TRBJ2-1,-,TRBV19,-,TGTGCCAGTAGTCTAACTGCTTTCAATGAGCAGTTCTTC,CASSLTAFNEQFF
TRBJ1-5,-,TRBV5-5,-,TGTGCCAGCAGCTTGGGATGGGCGCAGGGCAGCAATCAGCCCCAGCATTTT,CASSLGWAQGSNQPQHF
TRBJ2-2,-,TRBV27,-,TGTGCCAGCAGTCCTGCGGGGCAGGGGAACACCGGGGAGCTGTTTTTT,CASSPAGQGNTGELFF
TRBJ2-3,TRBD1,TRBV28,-,TGTGCCAGCAGTTCATTTACCGGGACAGGAGACAATTTTAGCACAGATACGCAGTATTTT,CASSSFTGTGDNFSTDTQYF
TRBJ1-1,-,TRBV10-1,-,TGCGCCAGCAGTGAGTCAGGGCACACTGAAGCTTTCTTT,CASSESGHTEAFF
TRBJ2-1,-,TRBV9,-,TGTGCCAGCAGCTTAACAGTACGGGGAGACAATGAGCAGTTCTTC,CASSLTVRGDNEQFF
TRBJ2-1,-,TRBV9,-,TGTGCCAGCAGCAATGGACAGACGTACAATGAGCAGTTCTTC,CASSNGQTYNEQFF
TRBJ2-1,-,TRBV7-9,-,TGTGCCAGCAGTCAGACAGATATCTACAATGAGCAGTTCTTC,CASSQTDIYNEQFF
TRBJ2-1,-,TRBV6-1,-,TGTGCCAGCACCACCGACAAGAGCTCCTACAATGAGCAGTTCTTC,CASTTDKSSYNEQFF
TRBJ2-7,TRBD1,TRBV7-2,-,TGTGCCAGCAGCATTCGGACAGGGGGGTATTACGAGCAGTACTTC,CASSIRTGGYYEQYF
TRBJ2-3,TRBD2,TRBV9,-,TGTGCCAGCAGCCCCCGACTAGCGGGTAGCACAGATACGCAGTATTTT,CASSPRLAGSTDTQYF
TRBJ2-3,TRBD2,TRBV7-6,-,TGTGCCAGCAGCTCCCCCGGGGGGGTAACCGGCACAGATACGCAGTATTTT,CASSSPGGVTGTDTQYF
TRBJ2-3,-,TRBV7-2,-,TGTGCCAGCAGCTTAATTGGGGGCACAGATACGCAGTATTTT,CASSLIGGTDTQYF
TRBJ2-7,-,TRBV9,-,TGTGCCAGCAGCGTCTCCGGGACAATCTCCTACGAGCAGTACTTC,CASSVSGTISYEQYF
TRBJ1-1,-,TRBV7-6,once,TGTGCCAGCAGCTTAGGTATGAACACTGAAGCTTTCTTT,CASSLGMNTEAFF
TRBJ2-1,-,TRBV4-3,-,TGCGCCAGCAGCCAAGAGAGACATACGGTCAATGAGCAGTTCTTC,CASSQERHTVNEQFF
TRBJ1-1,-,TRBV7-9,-,TGTGCCAGCAGCTTAGTTGGGACCCAGGGTATGCACACTGAAGCTTTCTTT,CASSLVGTQGMHTEAFF
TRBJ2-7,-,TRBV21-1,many,TGTGCCAGCAGCAGAAAGCTTACCTTCAACAGCCTCACGGGCTACGAGCAGTACTTC,CASSRKLTFNSLTGYEQYF
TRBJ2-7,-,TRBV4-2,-,TGTGCCAGCAGTCAAAGGGGGGGACAGACTCTCTACGAGCAGTACTTC,CASSQRGGQTLYEQYF
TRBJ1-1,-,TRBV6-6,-,TGTGCCAGCAGTTTCCTGGACAGACACACAAACACTGAAGCTTTCTTT,CASSFLDRHTNTEAFF
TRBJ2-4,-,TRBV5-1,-,TGCGCCAGCAGCCCGATAGGAGAGCCGGTAAACATTCAGTACTTC,CASSPIGEPVNIQYF